One and the same sample provided the 3 T cell receptor beta chains below, sequenced in a study of technical replicates of blood from a handful of donors. Sequencing was performed with immunoSEQ multiplex PCR; in TCRdb, only in-frame clones are kept and a portion is missing. The sample has tens of thousands of clones, 85% to 95% seen once. The sample comprised T cells isolated from PBMCs. All receptors come from a human donor in good health.

This clone appeared a single time. This chain joins TRBV21-1 and TRBJ1-5. TRBV21-1 counts as a pseudogene. CDR3 length equals 18 residues. The CDR3 DNA is TGTGCCAGCAGCAAAGCGTTTGCATCCGCGGGGCCCAATCAGCCCCAGCATTTT. Translation: CASSKAFASAGPNQPQHF.

The chain combines TRBV19 with TRBJ1-3; TRBD1 might be the D (5 bases). Per germline, CDR1 LNHDA and CDR2 SQIVND (reference sequence). CDR3 size: 13 residues. Trimming shortened V by 5 bases and J by 11 bases, and 16 bases separated the two germline ends. The DNA for the CDR3 is TGTGCCAGTAGTCAGACATCCAGGGAGGCCATATATTTT. Translation: CASSQTSREAIYF.

The chain is built from TRBV7-8 and TRBJ1-2, with TRBD1 matching over 10 bases. The CDR3 totals 15 residues. J gave up 12 bases and V 5 bases, and 15 bases lay outside the gene matches. Germline CDR1 SGHVS, CDR2 FQNEAQ. DNA for the CDR3: TGTGCCAGCAGCGAAAGACCCCCGGGACAGGGGCAGGACACCTTC. Its protein is CASSERPPGQGQDTF.